Shown below are 25 T cell receptor beta chains from a single sample sequenced in a study of regulatory T cells in long-lasting Graves disease. CDR3 regions were amplified by Arm-PCR using iRepertoire HTBI primers to build TCR beta libraries. From the multiplex PCR reads, TCRdb called clonotypes with MiXCR, one entry per CDR3 protein. The table lists over 650,000 distinct CDR3 sequences, about 32% of them singletons. The time point here: persistent/refractory GD, antithyroid drugs over 5 years with positive TRAb. Extracted PBMC RNA gave rise to the TCR library. Sequencing was performed on peripheral blood mononuclear cells (PBMCs), taken when the disease was refractory, from a patient treated with antithyroid drugs. The origin of the receptors is a female donor with Graves disease.

The rearrangement uses TRBV6-1 and TRBJ2-7; unclear D gene. V dropped 4 bases and J dropped 3 bases, with 10 bases sitting between them. From germline, CDR1 is MNHNS and CDR2 SASEGT. The CDR3 runs to 13 residues. DNA for the CDR3: TGTGCCAGCAGTGCCGGGCCTTTCTACGAGCAGTACTTC. Encoded protein: CASSAGPFYEQYF.

The chain joins TRBV27 to TRBJ2-2, with 7 bases aligning to TRBD1. The CDR3 extends over 19 amino acids. V was pared by 3 bases and J by 2 bases, with 15 bases of the junction left unmatched. Per germline, CDR1 MNHEY and CDR2 SMNVEV (reference sequence). As DNA, the CDR3 is TGTGCCAGCAGTTTCGGCCTCGGACAGGAACCCGTAAACACCGGGGAGCTGTTTTTT. Its translation is CASSFGLGQEPVNTGELFF.

Only a few counts were recorded for this clonotype. The chain carries TRBV12-3 or TRBV12-4 and TRBJ1-5; perhaps TRBD1 as D (6 bases). Between the trimmed V and J ends, which lost 6 bases and 3 bases, there was a span of 12 bases. The CDR3 is 14 amino acids. CDR3 protein: CASSAGQNNQPQHF. CDR3 bases: TGTGCCAGCAGCGCCGGACAGAACAATCAGCCCCAGCATTTT.

This clonotype showed up many times. The chain combines TRBV27 with TRBJ1-6, with D perhaps matching TRBD1 (5 bases). Germline CDR1 reads MNHEY; CDR2 reads SMNVEV (reference sequence). Trimming took 1 base from V and 7 from J, leaving 8 bases between them. The CDR3 extends over 14 amino acids. The CDR3 region has the DNA TGTGCCAGCAGTTTATACGGGGCCAATTCACCCCTCCACTTT. This translates into CASSLYGANSPLHF.

The chain joins TRBV20-1 to TRBJ2-1; a weak D match, TRBD2 (5 bases). The germline V gene has CDR1 DFQATT and CDR2 SNEGSKA (reference sequence). V lost 0 bases, J lost 8 bases, and 11 bases lay in between. The CDR3 totals 13 residues. The CDR3 coding sequence is TGCAGTGCTAGAGATACTAGTGGCGATGAGCAGTTCTTC. This gives the protein CSARDTSGDEQFF.

V gene TRBV5-1 combines with J gene TRBJ1-1, with D unclear. Per germline, CDR1 SGHRS and CDR2 YFSETQ. The CDR3 sequence is 14 residues long. V lost 4 bases and J 6 bases, leaving 16 bases between the germline ends. The CDR3 region is CASSPARNRAEAFF. The CDR3 DNA reads TGCGCCAGCAGCCCCGCCCGAAACCGCGCTGAAGCTTTCTTT.

In its sample, this clonotype was seen many times. The J gene is TRBJ1-2, the V gene TRBV10-3; 8 bases fit TRBD1. Germline V gene lookup returns CDR1 ENHRY and CDR2 SYGVKD. V dropped 5 bases and J dropped 3; count of bases not matched to a gene: 2. The CDR3 length is 13 residues. CDR3 bases: TGTGCCATCAGTCCGGACAGGGACTATGGCTACACCTTC. Its protein product is CAISPDRDYGYTF.

This clonotype was observed many times. This chain uses TRBV12-3 or TRBV12-4 with TRBJ1-2; D is undetermined. The CDR3 is made up of 12 amino acids. Trimming stripped 5 bases from V and 0 bases from J, with 4 bases between. CDR3 bases: TGTGCCAGCAGTCTCACTAACTATGGCTACACCTTC. Amino acid sequence: CASSLTNYGYTF.

This clonotype was recorded at least ten times. This chain links TRBV11-2 with TRBJ2-5; no clear D gene. V lost 6 bases to trimming and J lost 0 bases, with 17 bases between them. CDR3 size: 16 residues. CDR1 and CDR2 (germline): SGHAT, FQNNGV. Here the CDR3 reads CASSLNVAGDQETQYF. The CDR3 region has the DNA TGTGCCAGCAGTTTAAACGTGGCAGGAGACCAAGAGACCCAGTACTTC. Full variable domain (rest looked up from reference TRBV11-2 and TRBJ2-5): EAGVAQSPRYKIIEKRQSVAFWCNPISGHATLYWYQQILGQGPKLLIQFQNNGVVDDSQLPKDRFSAERLKGVDSTLKIQPAKLEDSAVYLCASSLNVAGDQETQYFGPGTRLLVL.

This clonotype was found a few times. The V gene is TRBV7-2, the J gene TRBJ2-7, with TRBD2 matching 13 bases. The CDR3 spans 17 residues. V trimming: 3 bases; J trimming: 1 base; junction bases outside the gene matches: 6. The germline CDR1 and CDR2 sequences are SGHTA and FQGNSA. The CDR3: CASSLDRGLAGSYEQYF. The CDR3 nucleotides are TGTGCCAGCAGCTTGGACCGGGGACTAGCGGGGTCCTACGAGCAGTACTTC.

The chain couples TRBV5-1 to TRBJ1-1; D uncertain. Germline loops: CDR1 SGHRS, CDR2 YFSETQ. Trimming left V 3 bases short and J 1 base short, with 10 bases between. The CDR3 has 14 residues. The CDR3 region is CASSSYESNTEAFF. DNA for the CDR3: TGCGCCAGCAGCTCCTACGAATCGAACACTGAAGCTTTCTTT.

This clonotype occurred a few times. This chain links TRBV25-1 with TRBJ1-1; TRBD1 matches at 7 bases. This CDR3 is built from 14 residues. Trimming took 4 bases from V and 5 from J; bases not matched to a gene: 7. In germline, CDR1 is MGHDK, CDR2 SYGVNS. The CDR3 coding sequence is TGTGCCAGCAGTGTGACAGGGTCAAGTACTGAAGCTTTCTTT. Translation: CASSVTGSSTEAFF.

The chain employs TRBV20-1 and TRBJ1-4; D unclear. Trimming stripped 5 bases from V and 6 bases from J, with 10 bases between. The CDR3 totals 12 residues. Germline assignment: CDR1 DFQATT and CDR2 SNEGSKA (reference sequence). CDR3 coding DNA: TGCAGTGCTTCCGGTATGGATGAAAAACTGTTTTTT. It translates to CSASGMDEKLFF.

Details on this clonotype: A much bigger clone sits one base away, suggesting this may be a read error. The CDR3 ends on some other residue instead of the conserved phenylalanine or tryptophan, so this is likely a read error. This chain connects TRBV12-3 or TRBV12-4 to TRBJ1-2; D uncertain. The CDR3 runs to 12 residues. The ends were cut back, 2 bases at V and 7 bases at J, with 8 bases in the middle. The CDR3 DNA sequence: TGTGCCAGCAGTTTACGGAAGGTTGGCTACACCTCC. Its translation is CASSLRKVGYTS.

V gene TRBV6-1 combines with J gene TRBJ2-7; D is ambiguous. The CDR3 has 15 amino acids. Deletions cut 8 bases from V and 3 bases from J, with 20 bases between. Germline lookup yields CDR1 MNHNS and CDR2 SASEGT. The CDR3 DNA reads TGTGCCAGCCTCGACCGGGTTCCATTATACTACGAGCAGTACTTC. It translates to CASLDRVPLYYEQYF.

There are many counts of this clonotype. The rearrangement links TRBV12-3 or TRBV12-4 to TRBJ2-2, with D maybe TRBD2 (6 bases). V gave up 0 bases and J gave up 5 bases, with 19 bases separating them. The CDR3 covers 18 residues. CDR3 loop: CASSLAGLSSVRTGELFF. The CDR3 nucleotides read TGTGCCAGCAGTTTAGCGGGTTTATCTAGCGTACGGACCGGGGAGCTGTTTTTT.

This clonotype appeared a few times. The chain is built from TRBV6-5 and TRBJ2-2; 8 bases line up with TRBD1. Trimming cost V 0 bases and J 2 bases; bases outside gene matches: 5. CDR3 size: 17 residues. Germline lookup yields CDR1 MNHEY and CDR2 SVGAGI. The CDR3 sequence: CASSYSRTGPNTGELFF. The CDR3, as DNA: TGTGCCAGCAGTTACTCGAGGACAGGGCCAAACACCGGGGAGCTGTTTTTT.

The table lists this clonotype with a few counts. This chain links TRBV29-1 with TRBJ2-5, with 7 nucleotides matching TRBD2. The CDR3 extends over 13 amino acids. Germline trimming cut 3 bases from V and 5 bases from J; bases unmatched to any gene: 6. In germline, CDR1 is SQVTM, CDR2 ANQGSEA. The CDR3 DNA sequence: TGCAGCGTTGACCAGGGAGGGAGGGAGACCCAGTACTTC. This encodes CSVDQGGRETQYF.

In this sample, this clonotype turned up a few times. The V call is TRBV27, the J call TRBJ2-1; the match to TRBD2 covers 11 bases. This CDR3 comprises 17 residues. Germline V gene lookup returns CDR1 MNHEY and CDR2 SMNVEV (reference sequence). Unmatched junction bases numbered 11, after V lost 3 bases and J lost 7 bases. In DNA form, the CDR3 reads TGTGCCAGCAGTTTCATAGCGGGAGGGCCCCTGGGGAATGAGCAGTTCTTC. Translated: CASSFIAGGPLGNEQFF.

V is TRBV2 and J is TRBJ1-1, with 7 bases that match TRBD1. Germline CDR1 is SNHLY and CDR2 is FYNNEI. Trimming cost V 5 bases and J 2 bases; bases outside gene matches: 11. The CDR3 totals 16 residues. The CDR3 DNA reads TGTGCCAGCAGTACCCTCGACAGGGCGCTAAACACTGAAGCTTTCTTT. It specifies CASSTLDRALNTEAFF.

This sequence joins TRBV2 and TRBJ2-7, with D unresolved. V was cut by 4 bases and J by 4 bases, with 11 bases left in between. The CDR3 has 13 residues. Germline CDR1 reads SNHLY; CDR2 reads FYNNEI. The CDR3 region has the DNA TGTGCCAGCAGTGCGACGCTTTTATACGAGCAGTACTTC. It translates to CASSATLLYEQYF.

This rearrangement joins TRBV20-1 to TRBJ2-5; TRBD2 matches at 7 bases. The CDR3 runs 16 residues. V lost 6 bases, J lost 1 base, and 14 bases stayed unmatched. Per the germline V gene, CDR1 is DFQATT and CDR2 is SNEGSKA (reference sequence). The CDR3, as DNA: TGCAGTGCCCGGGGGACGGGGGAGGGTTTCCAAGAGACCCAGTACTTC. As protein: CSARGTGEGFQETQYF.

This chain connects TRBV20-1 to TRBJ1-5; D possibly corresponds to TRBD1 (5 bases). Trimming removed 3 bases from V and 0 bases from J, with 15 bases in between. This CDR3 spans 16 amino acids. From germline, CDR1 is DFQATT and CDR2 SNEGSKA (reference sequence). CDR3 nucleotide sequence: TGCAGTGCTAGCATCGGGGCCAGTTATAGCAATCAGCCCCAGCATTTT. This codes for CSASIGASYSNQPQHF.

The chain recombines TRBV27 with TRBJ1-5; TRBD1 matches 8 bases. Germline trimming cut 8 bases from V and 5 bases from J; bases unmatched to any gene: 8. CDR1 MNHEY and CDR2 SMNVEV come from the germline V gene (reference sequence). CDR3 length: 14 residues. The CDR3 DNA sequence: TGTGCCAGCTCCCGACAGGGGCAGGATCAGCCCCAGCATTTT. Translation gives CASSRQGQDQPQHF.

The chain links TRBV29-1 to TRBJ1-1; D not resolved. V lost 7 bases and J 0 bases, leaving 12 bases between the germline ends. Looked up from germline, CDR1 is SQVTM and CDR2 is ANQGSEA. The CDR3 length is 13 residues. The CDR3 loop is CSATTVLNTEAFF. For the CDR3, the DNA is TGCAGCGCTACAACAGTCCTGAACACTGAAGCTTTCTTT.